This T cell receptor (beta chain) was captured by sequencing in a study of identical twins. Study-wide findings and caveats: Excess twin sharing in beta out-of-frame sequences was weaker. Out-of-frame alpha sequences common to twins exhibited a surplus of low generation probability.

V gave up 0 bases and J gave up 6 bases, with 16 bases separating them. The CDR3 has 15 amino acids. CDR1 is DFQATT, CDR2 SNEGSKA, per germline (reference sequence). cDNA molecules carried unique molecular identifiers, and template switching added a universal primer site. From the 5' RACE reads, TCRdb called clonotypes with MiXCR, one entry per CDR3 protein. The repertoire has 500,000 to 700,000 distinct CDR3 sequences, about 7% of them found once; the top ten carry 1.6%. Details on this clonotype: Its matching antigen is unknown.

These data also featured in a second study, about yellow fever vaccine responses in identical twins. Per that study: Reports say the vaccine T cell response in twins looked partly convergent and partly personalized.

The genes are TRBV20-1 and TRBJ2-3; D is unresolved. The TCR comes from a woman in her late teens or twenties in good health. Sequenced input: PBMCs. The CDR3 DNA follows: TGCAGTGCTAGAGATTGGCAGGCAGTATTCGATACGCAGTATTTT. Protein product: CSARDWQAVFDTQYF.